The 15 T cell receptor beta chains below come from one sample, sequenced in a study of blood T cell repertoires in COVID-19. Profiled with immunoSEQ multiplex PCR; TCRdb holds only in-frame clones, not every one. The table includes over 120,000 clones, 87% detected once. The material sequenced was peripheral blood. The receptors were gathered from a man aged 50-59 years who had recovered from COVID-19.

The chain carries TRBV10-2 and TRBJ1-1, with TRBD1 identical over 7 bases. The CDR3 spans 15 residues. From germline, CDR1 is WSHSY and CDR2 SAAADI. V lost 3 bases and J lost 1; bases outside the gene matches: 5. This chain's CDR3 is CASSDQGVKNTEAFF. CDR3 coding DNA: TGCGCCAGCAGTGACCAGGGGGTGAAGAACACTGAAGCTTTCTTT.

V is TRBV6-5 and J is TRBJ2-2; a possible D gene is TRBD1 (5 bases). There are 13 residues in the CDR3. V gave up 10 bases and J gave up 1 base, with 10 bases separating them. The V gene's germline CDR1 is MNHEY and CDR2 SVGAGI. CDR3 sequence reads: CATKTENTGELFF. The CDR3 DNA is TGTGCCACCAAGACAGAGAACACCGGGGAGCTGTTTTTT.

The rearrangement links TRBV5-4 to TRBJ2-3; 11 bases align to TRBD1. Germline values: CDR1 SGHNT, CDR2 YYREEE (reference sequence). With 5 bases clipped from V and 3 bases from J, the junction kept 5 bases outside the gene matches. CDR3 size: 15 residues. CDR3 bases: TGTGCCAGCAGTTTCGGGACAGGGGGAACAGATACGCAGTATTTT. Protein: CASSFGTGGTDTQYF.

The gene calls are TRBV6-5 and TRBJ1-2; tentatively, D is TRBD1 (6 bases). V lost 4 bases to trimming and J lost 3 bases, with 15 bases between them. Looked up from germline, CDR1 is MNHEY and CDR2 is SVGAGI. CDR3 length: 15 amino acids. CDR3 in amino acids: CASSSRRTVDYGYTF. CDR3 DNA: TGTGCCAGCAGTTCCCGGCGGACAGTGGACTATGGCTACACCTTC.

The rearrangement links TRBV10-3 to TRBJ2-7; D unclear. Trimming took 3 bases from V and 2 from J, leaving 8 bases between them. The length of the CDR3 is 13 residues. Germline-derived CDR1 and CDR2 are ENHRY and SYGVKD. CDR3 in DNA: TGTGCCATCAGTGAACAGAGAGCCTACGAGCAGTACTTC. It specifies CAISEQRAYEQYF.

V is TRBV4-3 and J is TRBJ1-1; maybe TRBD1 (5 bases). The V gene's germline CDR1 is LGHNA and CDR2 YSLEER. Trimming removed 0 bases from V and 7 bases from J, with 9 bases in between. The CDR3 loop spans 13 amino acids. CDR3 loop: CASSQDMGGEAFF. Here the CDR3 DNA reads TGCGCCAGCAGCCAAGATATGGGGGGTGAAGCTTTCTTT.

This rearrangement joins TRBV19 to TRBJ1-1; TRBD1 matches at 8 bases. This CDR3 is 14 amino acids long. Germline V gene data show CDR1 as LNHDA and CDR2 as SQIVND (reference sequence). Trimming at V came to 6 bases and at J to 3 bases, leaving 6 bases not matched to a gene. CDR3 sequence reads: CASSPQGVDTEAFF. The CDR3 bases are TGTGCCAGTAGCCCACAGGGGGTGGACACTGAAGCTTTCTTT.

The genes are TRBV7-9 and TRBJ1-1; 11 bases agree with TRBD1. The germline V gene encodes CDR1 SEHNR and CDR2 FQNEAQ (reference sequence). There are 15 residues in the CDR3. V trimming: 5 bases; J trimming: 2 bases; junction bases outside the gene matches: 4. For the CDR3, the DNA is TGTGCCAGCAGCAGGGGACAGGGGGACAACACTGAAGCTTTCTTT. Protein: CASSRGQGDNTEAFF.

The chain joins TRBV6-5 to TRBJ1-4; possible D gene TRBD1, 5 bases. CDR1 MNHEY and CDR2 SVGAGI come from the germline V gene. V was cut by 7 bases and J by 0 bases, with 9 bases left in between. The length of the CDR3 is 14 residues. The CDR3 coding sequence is TGTGCCAGCACAGGGAAAGCAACTAATGAAAAACTGTTTTTT. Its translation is CASTGKATNEKLFF.

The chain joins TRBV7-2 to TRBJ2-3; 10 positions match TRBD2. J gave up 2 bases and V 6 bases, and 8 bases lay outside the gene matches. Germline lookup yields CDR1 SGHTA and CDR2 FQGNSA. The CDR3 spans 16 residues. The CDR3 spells CASRRRSGGATDTQYF. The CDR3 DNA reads TGTGCCAGCAGAAGAAGGAGCGGGGGGGCCACAGATACGCAGTATTTT.

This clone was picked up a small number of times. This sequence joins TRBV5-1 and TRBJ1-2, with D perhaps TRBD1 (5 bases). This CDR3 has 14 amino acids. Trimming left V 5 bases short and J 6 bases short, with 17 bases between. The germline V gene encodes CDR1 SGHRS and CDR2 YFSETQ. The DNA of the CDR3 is TGCGCCAGCAGAGAATCAGGGATTGGAAATGGCTACACCTTC. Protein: CASRESGIGNGYTF.

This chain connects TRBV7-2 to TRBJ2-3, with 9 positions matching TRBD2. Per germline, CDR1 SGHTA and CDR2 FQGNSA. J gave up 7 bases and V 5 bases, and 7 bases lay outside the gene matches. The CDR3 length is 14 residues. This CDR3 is CASSKGTSPNTQYF. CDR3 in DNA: TGTGCCAGCAGCAAAGGGACTAGCCCAAATACGCAGTATTTT.

The CDR3 sequence is CASRPVGTGGQETQYF. DNA for the CDR3: TGTGCCAGCAGGCCGGTGGGGACAGGGGGACAAGAGACCCAGTACTTC. The rearrangement links TRBV7-9 to TRBJ2-5; TRBD1 aligns across 11 bases. The V gene end was trimmed by 6 bases and the J gene end by 2 bases; junction bases not matched to a gene: 8. Germline CDR1 SEHNR, CDR2 FQNEAQ (reference sequence). The CDR3 spans 16 residues.

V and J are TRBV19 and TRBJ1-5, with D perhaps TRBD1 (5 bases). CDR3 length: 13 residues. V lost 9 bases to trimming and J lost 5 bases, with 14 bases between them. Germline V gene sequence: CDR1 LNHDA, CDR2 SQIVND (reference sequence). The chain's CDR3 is CASGGGRDQPQHF. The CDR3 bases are TGTGCCAGCGGGGGTGGCAGGGATCAGCCCCAGCATTTT.

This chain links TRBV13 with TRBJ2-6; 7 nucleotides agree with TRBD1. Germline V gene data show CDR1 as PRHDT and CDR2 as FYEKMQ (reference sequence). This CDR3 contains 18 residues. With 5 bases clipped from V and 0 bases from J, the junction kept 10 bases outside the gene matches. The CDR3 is CASSKMTGFGSGANVLTF. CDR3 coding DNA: TGTGCCAGCAGCAAAATGACAGGGTTCGGCTCTGGGGCCAACGTCCTGACTTTC. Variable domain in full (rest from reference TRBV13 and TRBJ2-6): AAGVIQSPRHLIKEKRETATLKCYPIPRHDTVYWYQQGPGQDPQFLISFYEKMQSDKGSIPDRFSAQQFSDYHSELNMSSLELGDSALYFCASSKMTGFGSGANVLTFGAGSRLTVL.